The sequence of this TCR beta chain was determined in a study of CD8 T cells in ankylosing spondylitis. Study results and caveats: Disease-linked clones reportedly showed significant enrichment in matched ankylosing spondylitis synovial fluid. One TCR beta motif, made up of about 8 highly homologous variants, appeared characteristic of ankylosing spondylitis blood.

It was by quantitative 5'-RACE with molecular barcodes that TCR beta libraries were made. TCRdb re-derived calls from the 5' RACE reads in MiXCR, one entry per CDR3 protein. The table includes more than 7,500 distinct CDR3 sequences, 3.9% detected once. Per the germline V gene, CDR1 is SGDLS and CDR2 is YYNGEE. The CDR3 length is 14 residues. Comments on this clonotype: The target antigen is unknown. Sequence at one end of the junction differs from germline and may be a read error.

V is TRBV9 and J is TRBJ2-7; TRBD1 aligns across 10 bases. The TCR sequence derives from a female donor with ankylosing spondylitis or in good health (not recorded which). The material sequenced was blood, either unsorted or a sorted T cell fraction (not recorded which). The CDR3 nucleotides are TGTGCCAACAGCCACGGACAGGGGGACTACGAGCAGTACTTC. Amino acids: CANSHGQGDYEQYF.